One sample yielded the 19 T cell receptor beta chains listed below, sequenced in a study of CD8 T cells in Susac syndrome. RNA was extracted with the RNeasy kit, and a quantity of about 0.45 to 1 ug was reverse transcribed using random hexamers. Using its own MiXCR run on the immunoSEQ multiplex PCR reads, TCRdb lists one record per CDR3 protein. The sample shows 150,000 to 200,000 distinct CDR3 sequences, 90% to 95% of them seen only once. Sequencing input: CD8+ T cells from PBMCs. Receptors were obtained from a human donor with multiple sclerosis.

The V gene is TRBV7-3, the J gene TRBJ1-1; D not resolved. Germline V gene lookup returns CDR1 SGHTA and CDR2 FQGTGA. The length of the CDR3 is 15 residues. Deletions cut 4 bases from V and 1 base from J, with 13 bases between. The CDR3 loop is CASSSLKLQNTEAFF. The CDR3 DNA reads as TGTGCCAGCAGCTCCCTGAAGCTGCAGAACACTGAAGCTTTCTTT.

The CDR3 protein is CASSYVQGASFETQYF. The CDR3 nucleotides are TGTGCCAGCAGTTACGTCCAGGGGGCGTCCTTCGAGACCCAGTACTTC. The chain links TRBV6-5 to TRBJ2-5, with 8 bases aligning to TRBD1. V lost 2 bases to trimming and J lost 5 bases; unmatched junction nucleotides: 10. The CDR3 runs 16 residues. Germline lookup yields CDR1 MNHEY and CDR2 SVGAGI.

The rearrangement joins TRBV9 to TRBJ1-3, with D unclear. Per the germline V gene, CDR1 is SGDLS and CDR2 is YYNGEE. The CDR3 has 13 residues. Trimming removed 3 bases at V and 5 bases at J, with 9 bases between. The CDR3 nucleotides read TGTGCCAGCAGCGCCGGTTCTAGAAACACCATATATTTT. Its translation is CASSAGSRNTIYF.

The chain carries TRBV12-5 and TRBJ2-7; no clear D. With 3 bases removed from V and 0 bases from J, the gap between germline ends came to 12 bases. This CDR3 spans 15 amino acids. Germline V gives CDR1 LGHNT, CDR2 FRNRAP. CDR3 sequence (DNA): TGTGCTAGTGGTTTAGGGAAGGGCTTCTCCTACGAGCAGTACTTC. This sequence encodes CASGLGKGFSYEQYF.

The chain carries TRBV13 and TRBJ2-1; D may be TRBD1 or TRBD2 (5 bases each). This CDR3 spans 16 amino acids. The V end was cut by 6 bases, the J end by 5 bases, with 20 bases between. From germline, CDR1 is PRHDT and CDR2 FYEKMQ (reference sequence). CDR3 sequence reads: CASRLWGGLEHNEQFF. The DNA for the CDR3 is TGTGCCAGCAGGTTGTGGGGCGGGCTCGAGCACAATGAGCAGTTCTTC.

The chain combines TRBV9 with TRBJ1-2; maybe TRBD1 (5 bases). This CDR3 spans 18 amino acids. Germline V gives CDR1 SGDLS, CDR2 YYNGEE. V dropped 4 bases and J dropped 0 bases, with 22 bases sitting between them. The CDR3 nucleotides read TGTGCCAGCAGCTCAGACGTACCGGTGGGGGAGACTAACTATGGCTACACCTTC. It specifies CASSSDVPVGETNYGYTF.

The rearrangement links TRBV29-1 to TRBJ2-7; D uncertain. Germline V gene lookup returns CDR1 SQVTM and CDR2 ANQGSEA. The CDR3 is 12 residues long. V was pared by 7 bases and J by 4 bases, with 14 bases between. CDR3: CSAQKGGYEQYF. The CDR3 DNA reads as TGCAGCGCCCAAAAGGGTGGGTACGAGCAGTACTTC.

This clonotype was seen once. The chain carries TRBV20-1 and TRBJ2-7, with 12 positions matching TRBD2. CDR1 is DFQATT, CDR2 SNEGSKA, per germline (reference sequence). The junction had 9 bases not matched to a gene; V was cut back by 3 bases and J by 3 bases. The CDR3 spans 16 residues. CDR3 sequence reads: CSASPLAGGPFYEQYF. In DNA form, the CDR3 reads TGCAGTGCTAGCCCACTAGCGGGAGGCCCGTTCTACGAGCAGTACTTC.

This chain connects TRBV4-1 to TRBJ2-7; D is possibly TRBD1 (6 bases). The CDR3 is made up of 14 amino acids. In germline, CDR1 is MGHRA, CDR2 YSYEKL. V was cut by 6 bases and J by 4 bases, with 16 bases left in between. The DNA for the CDR3 is TGCGCCAGCAGACCTCACAGGGAGTTTTACGAGCAGTACTTC. Translation gives CASRPHREFYEQYF.

This chain links TRBV25-1 with TRBJ2-5, with unresolved D. The CDR3 consists of 13 residues. The germline V gene encodes CDR1 MGHDK and CDR2 SYGVNS. The V end lost 3 bases, the J end lost 5 bases, and 10 bases lay between the germline ends. For the CDR3, the DNA is TGTGCCAGCAGTGATTGGGCGCGGGAGACCCAGTACTTC. Its translation: CASSDWARETQYF.

V is TRBV11-2 and J is TRBJ2-7; D ambiguous. CDR1 and CDR2 from the germline V gene are SGHAT and FQNNGV. Trimming left V 1 base short and J 3 bases short, with 7 bases between. The CDR3 runs 13 residues. CDR3 protein: CASSLGLNYEQYF. The CDR3 DNA follows: TGTGCCAGCAGCTTAGGACTTAACTACGAGCAGTACTTC. The full variable domain, with the rest looked up from reference TRBV11-2 and TRBJ2-7, is EAGVAQSPRYKIIEKRQSVAFWCNPISGHATLYWYQQILGQGPKLLIQFQNNGVVDDSQLPKDRFSAERLKGVDSTLKIQPAKLEDSAVYLCASSLGLNYEQYFGPGTRLTVT.

The gene calls are TRBV27 and TRBJ1-1; D gene ambiguous. V dropped 3 bases and J dropped 7 bases, with 9 bases sitting between them. The CDR3 has 12 amino acids. Germline values: CDR1 MNHEY, CDR2 SMNVEV (reference sequence). CDR3 amino acids: CASSFGGSEAFF. CDR3 DNA sequence: TGTGCCAGCAGTTTCGGCGGGAGTGAAGCTTTCTTT.

The CDR3 loop reads CATQNPSSYNEQFF. In DNA, the CDR3 is TGTGCCACACAAAATCCGAGCTCCTACAATGAGCAGTTCTTC. The chain combines TRBV15 with TRBJ2-1; D remains ambiguous. V shed 9 bases and J shed 0 bases, with 12 bases lying between them. Germline CDR1 is LNHNV and CDR2 is YYDKDF (reference sequence). The CDR3 extends over 14 amino acids.

V gene TRBV28 combines with J gene TRBJ2-7, with TRBD2 matching 8 bases. Germline trimming cut 6 bases from V and 7 bases from J; bases unmatched to any gene: 11. The CDR3 is made up of 14 amino acids. The germline V gene encodes CDR1 MDHEN and CDR2 SYDVKM. The CDR3 here is CASRSGGWISEQYF. The CDR3 DNA is TGTGCCAGCAGAAGCGGGGGCTGGATTTCGGAGCAGTACTTC.

V and J are TRBV18 and TRBJ2-3; 9 positions agree with TRBD1. J gave up 2 bases and V 3 bases, and 3 bases lay outside the gene matches. Germline V gene lookup returns CDR1 KGHSH and CDR2 LQKENI. The CDR3 length is 15 residues. For the CDR3, the DNA is TGTGCCAGCTCACCTAGGACAGGGGACACAGATACGCAGTATTTT. Amino acids: CASSPRTGDTDTQYF.

In its sample, this clonotype was seen once. The gene calls are TRBV30 and TRBJ2-1; 8 nucleotides align to TRBD1. The germline V gene encodes CDR1 GTSNPN and CDR2 SVGIG (reference sequence). The trim removed 0 bases at V and 6 bases at J, leaving 10 bases unmatched. This CDR3 is 16 amino acids long. In nucleotides, the CDR3 is TGTGCCTGGAGTGTACGAGCCTGGACAGGGATCAATGAGCAGTTCTTC. Translating it yields CAWSVRAWTGINEQFF.

The V gene is TRBV5-1, the J gene TRBJ2-7; 8 positions agree with TRBD1. Looked up from germline, CDR1 is SGHRS and CDR2 is YFSETQ. Trimming removed 5 bases from V and 3 bases from J; junction bases left unmatched: 4. This CDR3 has 13 residues. The CDR3 DNA follows: TGCGCCAGCAGGGGACAGGAAATCTACGAGCAGTACTTC. Its translation: CASRGQEIYEQYF.

The chain carries TRBV27 and TRBJ1-4; D uncertain. The CDR3 totals 15 residues. V lost 0 bases to trimming and J lost 7 bases, with 12 bases between them. Germline V gene sequence: CDR1 MNHEY, CDR2 SMNVEV (reference sequence). The CDR3 sequence is CASSLSSSLIEKLFF. CDR3 bases: TGTGCCAGCAGTTTATCGTCAAGCTTAATTGAAAAACTGTTTTTT.

The chain has TRBV5-1 and TRBJ1-1, with D uncertain. Deletions cut 0 bases from V and 5 bases from J, with 5 bases between. Germline V lookup: CDR1 SGHRS, CDR2 YFSETQ. The CDR3 is made up of 12 amino acids. CDR3: CASSLVRTEAFF. In nucleotides, the CDR3 is TGCGCCAGCAGCTTGGTGAGGACTGAAGCTTTCTTT.